Presented here are 25 T cell receptor beta chains from one specimen sequenced in a study of blood T cell repertoires in COVID-19. The method was immunoSEQ multiplex PCR; TCRdb's version includes in-frame clones alone and lacks a portion of them. The table lists 95,000 to 110,000 clones, 90% to 95% of them singletons. Sequencing was performed on peripheral blood. The receptors originated from a human donor in a cohort sampled during active COVID-19.

The J gene is TRBJ2-1, the V gene TRBV10-2; 8 nucleotides match TRBD2. The CDR3 consists of 14 residues. CDR1 WSHSY and CDR2 SAAADI come from the germline V gene. V dropped 4 bases and J dropped 14; count of bases not matched to a gene: 13. The CDR3 bases are TGCGCCAGCAGTGTAACTAGCGGACCCCATACGGAGTTCTTC. Encoded protein: CASSVTSGPHTEFF.

The chain uses TRBV19 and TRBJ2-3; 14 bases are a match to TRBD2. The V gene end was trimmed by 3 bases and the J gene end by 3 bases; junction bases not matched to a gene: 5. Germline-derived CDR1 and CDR2 are LNHDA and SQIVND (reference sequence). There are 17 residues in the CDR3. CDR3 in DNA: TGTGCCAGTAGTATGACTAGCGGGGGGGAGAGGACAGATACGCAGTATTTT. Amino acid sequence: CASSMTSGGERTDTQYF.

This chain uses TRBV3-1 (or the pseudogene TRBV3-2) with TRBJ1-2; no firm D call. CDR3 length: 13 residues. Germline CDR1 reads LGHDT; CDR2 reads YNNKEL (reference sequence). Trimming cost V 5 bases and J 6 bases, with 13 bases left between them. The CDR3, as DNA: TGTGCCAGCAGCTCCCTGGCCGGAGATGGCTACACCTTC. Translating it yields CASSSLAGDGYTF.

CDR3 nucleotide sequence: TGTGCCCTAAGCGGGAGTCGAGTCGGGGAGCTGTTTTTT. Translated, it gives CALSGSRVGELFF. The V gene is TRBV2, the J gene TRBJ2-2, with TRBD2 identical over 8 bases. The CDR3 consists of 13 residues. Germline V gene lookup returns CDR1 SNHLY and CDR2 FYNNEI. Trimming cost V 11 bases and J 7 bases; bases outside gene matches: 9. Together with reference TRBV2 and TRBJ2-2, the CDR3 gives the full variable domain: EPEVTQTPSHQVTQMGQEVILRCVPISNHLYFYWYRQILGQKVEFLVSFYNNEISEKSEIFDDQFSVERPDGSNFTLKIRSTKLEDSAMYFCALSGSRVGELFFGEGSRLTVL.

The chain carries TRBV7-8 and TRBJ2-3; D gene uncertain. The V end lost 5 bases, the J end lost 0 bases, and 15 bases lay between the germline ends. Germline values: CDR1 SGHVS, CDR2 FQNEAQ. This CDR3 has 16 amino acids. The chain's CDR3 is CASSPRPVASTDTQYF. CDR3 nucleotide sequence: TGTGCCAGCAGCCCCCGGCCCGTAGCTAGCACAGATACGCAGTATTTT.

This clone was recorded only once. The rearrangement links TRBV5-6 to TRBJ1-1, with no clear D. Germline V gene lookup returns CDR1 SGHDT and CDR2 YYEEEE. Trimming pared 0 bases from V and 4 bases from J, leaving 10 bases between. The CDR3 loop spans 14 amino acids. CDR3 loop: CASSLGFPGTEAFF. Written as DNA, the CDR3 is TGTGCCAGCAGCTTGGGGTTTCCGGGCACTGAAGCTTTCTTT.

This clone has only one observation. The J gene is TRBJ1-1, the V gene TRBV3-1 (or the pseudogene TRBV3-2); D remains ambiguous. The CDR3 loop spans 15 amino acids. Trimming left V 0 bases short and J 0 bases short, with 8 bases between. CDR1 and CDR2 from the germline V gene are LGHDT and YNNKEL (reference sequence). The CDR3 coding sequence is TGTGCCAGCAGCCAAGAAAAGGCGGTGAACACTGAAGCTTTCTTT. Protein product: CASSQEKAVNTEAFF.

V gene TRBV7-9 combines with J gene TRBJ2-3; 9 bases are a match to TRBD2. CDR1 and CDR2 from the germline V gene are SEHNR and FQNEAQ (reference sequence). The CDR3 is 16 amino acids. V was pared by 6 bases and J by 3 bases, with 10 bases of the junction left unmatched. The CDR3 DNA reads TGTGCCAGCAGACGGATTAGCGGGAGTGGAACAGATACGCAGTATTTT. Protein product: CASRRISGSGTDTQYF. Drawing the rest from reference TRBV7-9 and TRBJ2-3, the complete variable domain is DTGVSQNPRHKITKRGQNVTFRCDPISEHNRLYWYRQTLGQGPEFLTYFQNEAQLEKSRLLSDRFSAERPKGSFSTLEIQRTEQGDSAMYLCASRRISGSGTDTQYFGPGTRLTVL.

V gene TRBV5-1 combines with J gene TRBJ2-1, with 8 nucleotides matching TRBD2. Trimming took 5 bases from V and 6 from J; bases not matched to a gene: 7. This CDR3 comprises 14 residues. CDR1 SGHRS and CDR2 YFSETQ come from the germline V gene. The CDR3 here is CASRQTSAANEQFF. The CDR3 nucleotides are TGCGCCAGCAGGCAGACTAGCGCGGCCAATGAGCAGTTCTTC.

This chain's CDR3 is CASSLGLAEITDTQYF. The DNA for the CDR3 is TGTGCCAGCAGCTTAGGACTAGCGGAGATCACAGATACGCAGTATTTT. The chain recombines TRBV7-9 with TRBJ2-3; 9 bases fit TRBD2. J lost 2 bases, V lost 1 base, and 4 bases had no gene match. This CDR3 has 16 amino acids. The germline gives CDR1 SEHNR, CDR2 FQNEAQ (reference sequence).

The chain couples TRBV30 to TRBJ2-1; the match to TRBD1 covers 7 bases. The J segment lost 8 bases and the V segment lost 1 base, leaving 2 bases of the junction unmatched. The CDR3 loop spans 12 amino acids. Germline V gene lookup returns CDR1 GTSNPN and CDR2 SVGIG (reference sequence). CDR3 nucleotides: TGTGCCTGGAGTGAAACAGGGGATGAGCAGTTCTTC. Translation gives CAWSETGDEQFF.

The J gene is TRBJ2-7, the V gene TRBV4-1, with 8 bases aligning to TRBD1. The CDR3 totals 15 residues. J lost 4 bases, V lost 3 bases, and 8 bases had no gene match. Looked up from germline, CDR1 is MGHRA and CDR2 is YSYEKL. CDR3 amino acids: CASSQAWDRRYEQYF. The CDR3 nucleotides are TGCGCCAGCAGCCAGGCATGGGACAGGAGATACGAGCAGTACTTC.

The chain couples TRBV7-2 to TRBJ2-5; D is perhaps TRBD2 (5 bases). The CDR3 totals 15 residues. V gave up 5 bases and J gave up 4 bases, with 17 bases separating them. The V gene's germline CDR1 is SGHTA and CDR2 FQGNSA. CDR3 nucleotide sequence: TGTGCCAGCAGCACGAGAGGTAGTAGCGTAGAGACCCAGTACTTC. It is translated as CASSTRGSSVETQYF.

The table lists this clone with a few counts. The V call is TRBV28, the J call TRBJ1-5; D gene unclear. This CDR3 spans 14 amino acids. V lost 5 bases to trimming and J lost 3 bases, with 11 bases between them. Per germline, CDR1 MDHEN and CDR2 SYDVKM. In DNA form, the CDR3 reads TGTGCCAGCAGTCTCGGGTATACCAATCAGCCCCAGCATTTT. As protein: CASSLGYTNQPQHF.

This chain uses TRBV30 with TRBJ1-5; D possibly corresponds to TRBD1 (6 bases). The V and J ends lost 2 bases and 4 bases respectively, with 9 bases between them. The CDR3 has 13 residues. Per germline, CDR1 GTSNPN and CDR2 SVGIG (reference sequence). The CDR3 spells CAWSYRENQPQHF. The CDR3, as DNA: TGTGCCTGGAGTTACAGGGAGAATCAGCCCCAGCATTTT. Together with reference TRBV30 and TRBJ1-5, the CDR3 gives the full variable domain: SQTIHQWPATLVQPVGSPLSLECTVEGTSNPNLYWYRQAAGRGLQLLFYSVGIGQISSEVPQNLSASRPQDRQFILSSKKLLLSDSGFYLCAWSYRENQPQHFGDGTRLSIL.

The CDR3 DNA reads TGTGCCTCGACTCCGGGACAGGGGAACACTGAAGCTTTCTTT. Translating gives CASTPGQGNTEAFF. The chain joins TRBV30 to TRBJ1-1, with TRBD1 identical over 9 bases. The V gene end was trimmed by 7 bases and the J gene end by 1 base; junction bases not matched to a gene: 7. Per the germline V gene, CDR1 is GTSNPN and CDR2 is SVGIG (reference sequence). This CDR3 contains 14 residues.

The CDR3: CASSRPGQLNTEAFF. DNA for the CDR3: TGTGCCAGCTCACGTCCCGGACAATTGAACACTGAAGCTTTCTTT. The V gene is TRBV18, the J gene TRBJ1-1; tentatively, D is TRBD1 (5 bases). Germline CDR1 is KGHSH and CDR2 is LQKENI. The CDR3 sequence is 15 residues long. Trimming cost V 4 bases and J 0 bases, with 12 bases left between them.

To note about this clone: Compared with germline, one end of the junction differs, possibly owing to a read error. The chain uses TRBV4-2 and TRBJ1-1; D gene uncertain. The CDR3 is 13 amino acids. CDR1 LGHNA and CDR2 YNFKEQ come from the germline V gene. CDR3 loop: CASSQGENTEAFF. DNA for the CDR3: TGTGCCAGCAGTCAAGGAGAGAACACTGAAGCTTTCTTT.

The rearrangement links TRBV2 to TRBJ2-3; 7 bases are shared with TRBD2. The CDR3 is made up of 15 amino acids. Germline V CDR1 and CDR2: SNHLY, FYNNEI. After removal of 3 bases from V and 0 bases from J, the junction contained 3 bases not matched to a gene. In nucleotides, the CDR3 is TGTGCCAGCAGTGAGGGGCGGGGGAGCACAGATACGCAGTATTTT. Its translation is CASSEGRGSTDTQYF.

The chain is built from TRBV30 and TRBJ1-5; a weak D match, TRBD1 (6 bases). This CDR3 contains 14 residues. Trimming removed 2 bases from V and 2 bases from J, with 10 bases in between. Germline V CDR1 and CDR2: GTSNPN, SVGIG (reference sequence). DNA of the CDR3: TGTGCCTGGAGTTCGGGACAAGGCAATCAGCCCCAGCATTTT. This sequence encodes CAWSSGQGNQPQHF. Filled out from reference TRBV30 and TRBJ1-5, the complete variable domain reads SQTIHQWPATLVQPVGSPLSLECTVEGTSNPNLYWYRQAAGRGLQLLFYSVGIGQISSEVPQNLSASRPQDRQFILSSKKLLLSDSGFYLCAWSSGQGNQPQHFGDGTRLSIL.

The V and J genes are TRBV3-1 (or the pseudogene TRBV3-2) and TRBJ2-2; 8 nucleotides match TRBD1. The CDR3 runs 15 residues. Germline trimming cut 6 bases from V and 3 bases from J; bases unmatched to any gene: 6. CDR1 LGHDT and CDR2 YNNKEL come from the germline V gene (reference sequence). The CDR3 DNA follows: TGTGCCAGCAGTCAATTGACAGGGGACACCGGGGAGCTGTTTTTT. It encodes CASSQLTGDTGELFF.

This clone was seen once. This rearrangement joins TRBV7-8 to TRBJ2-5, with TRBD2 matching 13 bases. The CDR3 sequence is 16 residues long. CDR1 and CDR2 from the germline V gene are SGHVS and FQNEAQ. The V segment lost 6 bases and the J segment 2 bases; nucleotides outside the gene matches: 6. The chain's CDR3 is CASSKLAGGMQETQYF. The CDR3 bases are TGTGCCAGCAGTAAACTAGCGGGGGGGATGCAAGAGACCCAGTACTTC. Looking up the rest from reference TRBV7-8 and TRBJ2-5 gives the full variable domain: GAGVSQSPRYKVAKRGQDVALRCDPISGHVSLFWYQQALGQGPEFLTYFQNEAQLDKSGLPSDRFFAERPEGSVSTLKIQRTQQEDSAVYLCASSKLAGGMQETQYFGPGTRLLVL.

This chain links TRBV5-5 with TRBJ2-5; D may be TRBD1 (5 bases). V was trimmed by 0 bases and J by 0 bases, leaving 9 bases between them. This CDR3 spans 15 amino acids. The germline V gene encodes CDR1 SGHKS and CDR2 YYEKEE (reference sequence). CDR3 loop: CASSLALGHQETQYF. The CDR3 coding sequence is TGTGCCAGCAGCTTGGCGCTGGGGCACCAAGAGACCCAGTACTTC.

The V and J genes are TRBV5-4 and TRBJ2-5; maybe TRBD2 (5 bases). The CDR3 totals 14 residues. V lost 4 bases and J 1 base, leaving 11 bases between the germline ends. Germline loops: CDR1 SGHNT, CDR2 YYREEE (reference sequence). CDR3 nucleotides: TGTGCCAGCAGCCGTCCCGGGATCCAAGAGACCCAGTACTTC. This gives the protein CASSRPGIQETQYF.

The chain uses TRBV3-1 (or the pseudogene TRBV3-2) and TRBJ2-2, with 10 nucleotides matching TRBD2. Trimming cost V 3 bases and J 0 bases; bases outside gene matches: 4. Germline CDR1 reads LGHDT; CDR2 reads YNNKEL (reference sequence). The CDR3 is made up of 17 amino acids. CDR3 bases: TGTGCCAGCAGCCACAGTAGCGGGGGGCCGAACACCGGGGAGCTGTTTTTT. This codes for CASSHSSGGPNTGELFF.